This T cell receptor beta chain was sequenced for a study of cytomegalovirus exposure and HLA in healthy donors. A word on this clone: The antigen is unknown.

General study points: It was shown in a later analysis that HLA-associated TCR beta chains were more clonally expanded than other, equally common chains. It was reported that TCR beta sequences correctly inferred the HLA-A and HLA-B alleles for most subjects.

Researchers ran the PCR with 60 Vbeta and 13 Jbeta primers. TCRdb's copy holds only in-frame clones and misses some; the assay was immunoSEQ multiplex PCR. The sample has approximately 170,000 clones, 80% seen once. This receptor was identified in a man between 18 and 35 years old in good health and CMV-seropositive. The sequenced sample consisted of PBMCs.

The CDR3 DNA follows: TGCAGCGTTGTGAGGGGGCGTGACACCGGGGAGCTGTTTTTT. This codes for CSVVRGRDTGELFF. The rearrangement links TRBV29-1 to TRBJ2-2; 7 bases line up with TRBD1. In germline, CDR1 is SQVTM, CDR2 ANQGSEA. The CDR3 runs to 14 residues. Trimming removed 4 bases from V and 3 bases from J; junction bases left unmatched: 5.